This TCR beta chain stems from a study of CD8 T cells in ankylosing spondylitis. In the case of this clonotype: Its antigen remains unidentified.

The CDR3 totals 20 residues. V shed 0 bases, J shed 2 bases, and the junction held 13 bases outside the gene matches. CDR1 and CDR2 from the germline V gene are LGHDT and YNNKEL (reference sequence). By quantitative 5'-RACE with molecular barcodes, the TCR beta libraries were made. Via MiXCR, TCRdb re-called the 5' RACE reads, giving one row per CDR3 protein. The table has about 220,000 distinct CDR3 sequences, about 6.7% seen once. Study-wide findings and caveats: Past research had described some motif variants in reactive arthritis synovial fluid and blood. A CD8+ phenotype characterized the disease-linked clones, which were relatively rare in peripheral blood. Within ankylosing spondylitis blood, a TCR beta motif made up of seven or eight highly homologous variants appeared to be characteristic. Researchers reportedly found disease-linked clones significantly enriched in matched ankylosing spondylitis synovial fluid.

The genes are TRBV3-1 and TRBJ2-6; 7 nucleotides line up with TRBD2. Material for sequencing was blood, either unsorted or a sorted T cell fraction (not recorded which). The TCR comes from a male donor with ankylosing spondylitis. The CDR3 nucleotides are TGTGCCAGCAGCCAAGAAGGAGCGGGACTCCGAAGGGCTGGGGCCAACGTCCTGACTTTC. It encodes CASSQEGAGLRRAGANVLTF.